This T cell receptor beta chain is drawn from a study of PD-1 blockade in classical Hodgkin lymphoma (dated by TCRdb to 2018 to 2020). Describing the broader study: Nivolumab dosing was 3 mg/kg intravenously every 2 weeks, continuing until either disease progression or unacceptable toxicity. The study used CyTOF and TCR beta sequencing to define a peripheral blood immune signature of response to PD-1 blockade in classical Hodgkin lymphoma.

A word on this clone: Its recognized antigen is unknown. One base away there is no much larger clone; base qualities are not given.

Genomic DNA was isolated using the Qiagen DNeasy kit from unsorted PBMCs as well as from negatively selected CD4+ and CD8+ fractions. TCR beta CDR3 regions were subjected to amplification by immunoSEQ multiplex PCR with primers that anneal to V and J segments. A synthetic immune receptor repertoire was used to minimize amplification bias, and any remaining bias was removed computationally after sequencing. From the authors' description of their analysis: Custom Python scripts were used to quantify repertoire diversity as the Shannon entropy index. The unsorted, CD4+ and CD8+ repertoires were each analyzed separately, with the exception of combined analyses, where CD4+ and CD8+ sequences were merged in silico. Clonal expansion was defined as at least a 2-fold frequency increase after treatment relative to C1D1, with a pseudocount of 0.5 for undetected baseline clones. Singleton clones were defined as clones with 0 or 1 copy at C1D1, and non-singleton clones were defined as clones with 2 or more copies. Clones expanded in unsorted samples were annotated as CD4+, CD8+ or unknown by matching protein sequences in sorted samples from the same patient. Wilcoxon tests on paired samples were used to test changes in diversity from C1D1 to C4D1. TCRdb obtained this table from immuneACCESS and retained in-frame rearrangements with V and J assigned. These tables miss some clones; where compared with another copy, unresolved V genes account for less than half of the shortfall, and the remainder is unexplained. Clone size and the V and J calls come from that table; the DNA yielded D and trimming. Present in this sample are tens of thousands of clones, roughly 90% of which were seen just once. The biggest ten clones account for approximately 22% of the sample.

V lost 6 bases and J lost 6 bases; the stretch between them is 18 bases long. Including the terminal cysteine and phenylalanine, the CDR3 comprises 15 residues. The kept DNA is CDR3 alone, 45 bases in frame from the first base. As encoded in the germline V gene, CDR1 is MDHEN while CDR2 is SYDVKM. The sample's time point, from its label and the paper: cycle 1 day 1 (C1D1), immediately before nivolumab initiation. Every trial patient had relapsed after autologous stem cell transplantation, and cohorts A, B and C differed in prior brentuximab vedotin exposure. The trial cohort comprised more than 55 patients with relapsed/refractory classical Hodgkin lymphoma whose best overall responses were complete response, partial response or progressive disease. Trial patients were treated with single-agent nivolumab in the multi-cohort phase II CheckMate 205 trial. Best overall response was determined by an independent review committee according to the 2007 International Working Group response criteria. Trial PBMCs were collected immediately before nivolumab initiation (C1D1) and during therapy at cycle 2 day 1 and cycle 4 day 1. After peripheral blood was drawn into 8 mL Vacutainer Cell Preparation Tubes, PBMCs were isolated by centrifugation and then cryopreserved.

General conclusions and limits of the study: CD4+ but not CD8+ TCR diversity rose significantly by C4D1 (p=0.0027 vs p=0.16), most apparent in complete responders (p=0.02). Baseline diversity similar to that of newly diagnosed patients was observed in trial patients achieving complete response, whereas significantly lower diversity was observed in partial responders and progressors. Only a single clinical trial cohort was studied, and what caused the repertoire differences, possibly disease activity or prior therapy, remained undefined. Diversity was lower in patients who began nivolumab less than 1 year after ASCT, so these patients were left out of later analyses to avoid confounding by immune reconstitution. Newly diagnosed patients were reported to have lower baseline TCR diversity than healthy donors, and relapsed/refractory patients were reported to have lower baseline TCR diversity still.

The sequences come from peripheral blood mononuclear cells (PBMCs), collected at baseline. This TCR came from a human donor with classical Hodgkin lymphoma. The rearranged segments are TRBV28 and TRBJ1-5; D gene: possibly TRBD1, on 5 matching bases. The CDR3 has the sequence CASSPALGDGQPQHF. The sequenced DNA: TGTGCCAGCAGCCCCGCTTTAGGGGACGGTCAGCCCCAGCATTTT.